The 15 T cell receptor beta chains given below trace back to one sample, sequenced in a study of control samples from healthy donors and cancer patients. Clones were read by immunoSEQ multiplex PCR, and TCRdb kept only the in-frame ones, dropping some. The sample records about 130,000 clones, more than 85% being singletons. The sequenced sample was blood. The origin of the receptors is a man aged 18 to 29 in good health.

The chain links TRBV5-6 to TRBJ2-3, with no clear D. The CDR3 totals 15 residues. Trimming left V 3 bases short and J 4 bases short, with 15 bases between. Germline CDR1 is SGHDT and CDR2 is YYEEEE. For the CDR3, the DNA is TGTGCCAGCAGCTCGGAGATGTCCCATCCAGATACGCAGTATTTT. Translated: CASSSEMSHPDTQYF.

Concerning this clone itself: A much bigger clone sits one base away, suggesting this may be a read error. The sample has other DNA sequences that encode this CDR3 too. The chain links TRBV5-1 to TRBJ1-2; D ambiguous. The V and J ends lost 0 bases and 3 bases respectively, with 9 bases between them. Germline lookup yields CDR1 SGHRS and CDR2 YFSETQ. CDR3 length: 14 residues. Here the CDR3 reads CASSLAPGDYGYTF. CDR3 bases: TGCGCCAGCAGCTTGGCCCCCGGGGACTATGGCTACACCTTC.

The chain uses TRBV6-5 and TRBJ2-1; no clear D gene. Between the trimmed V and J ends, which lost 6 bases and 0 bases, there was a span of 12 bases. The V gene's germline CDR1 is MNHEY and CDR2 SVGAGI. The CDR3 is made up of 15 amino acids. The chain's CDR3 is CASRIDFSSYNEQFF. In DNA, the CDR3 is TGTGCCAGCAGGATCGACTTCTCCTCCTACAATGAGCAGTTCTTC.

The V gene is TRBV7-9, the J gene TRBJ1-5; D may be TRBD1 (5 bases). The length of the CDR3 is 16 residues. The V end lost 1 base, the J end lost 4 bases, and 14 bases lay between the germline ends. CDR1 and CDR2 (germline): SEHNR, FQNEAQ (reference sequence). The CDR3 nucleotides read TGTGCCAGCAGCTTAGGTCGCGGGGGAATTAATCAGCCCCAGCATTTT. This gives the protein CASSLGRGGINQPQHF.

The CDR3 sequence is CASSDRGLTYEQYF. DNA of the CDR3: TGTGCCAGCAGTGACCGTGGACTGACCTACGAGCAGTACTTC. The chain carries TRBV6-1 and TRBJ2-7; D is possibly TRBD2 (5 bases). Germline CDR1 MNHNS, CDR2 SASEGT. Deletions cut 3 bases from V and 2 bases from J, with 11 bases between. This CDR3 region has 14 residues.

The gene calls are TRBV7-9 and TRBJ2-3; possibly TRBD1 for D (7 bases). Trimming stripped 5 bases from V and 6 bases from J, with 18 bases between. The CDR3 is 15 amino acids. Germline CDR1 SEHNR, CDR2 FQNEAQ (reference sequence). This chain's CDR3 is CASSPQGGASDTQYF. CDR3 bases: TGTGCCAGCAGCCCCCAGGGGGGCGCTTCTGATACGCAGTATTTT.

This chain connects TRBV6-5 to TRBJ1-5, with D maybe TRBD1 (5 bases). Deletions cut 0 bases from V and 1 base from J, with 7 bases between. Germline V gene data show CDR1 as MNHEY and CDR2 as SVGAGI. The length of the CDR3 is 15 residues. In DNA form, the CDR3 reads TGTGCCAGCAGTTACTCGCGACAGAGCAATCAGCCCCAGCATTTT. Its translation: CASSYSRQSNQPQHF.

A single count supports this clone. The genes are TRBV9 and TRBJ1-2; TRBD1 matches at 10 bases. V shed 0 bases, J shed 8 bases, and the junction held 1 base outside the gene matches. The germline V gene has CDR1 SGDLS and CDR2 YYNGEE. This CDR3 region has 13 residues. CDR3 nucleotide sequence: TGTGCCAGCAGCGTAGTGACAGGGGGCGGCTACACCTTC. Translation: CASSVVTGGGYTF.

The CDR3 region has the DNA TGTGCCAGCTCACCAAGTTGGGCAGGGGGCGACCCCATGGGGTCCTACAATGAGCAGTTCTTC. Residues: CASSPSWAGGDPMGSYNEQFF. The chain carries TRBV18 and TRBJ2-1; the match to TRBD1 covers 8 bases. Germline V gene lookup returns CDR1 KGHSH and CDR2 LQKENI. The CDR3 sequence is 21 residues long. V shed 2 bases and J 1 base; nucleotides not matched to a gene: 19.

V and J are TRBV6-5 and TRBJ2-2; D unclear. With 10 bases removed from V and 3 bases from J, the gap between germline ends came to 12 bases. This CDR3 spans 13 amino acids. Germline CDR1 and CDR2: MNHEY and SVGAGI. The CDR3 DNA reads TGTGCCACCAGGAGAACAGACACCGGGGAGCTGTTTTTT. This encodes CATRRTDTGELFF.

The J gene is TRBJ2-7, the V gene TRBV14, with D unclear. The CDR3 loop spans 12 amino acids. V lost 1 base to trimming and J lost 5 bases, with 6 bases between them. CDR1 is SGHDN, CDR2 FVKESK, per germline. The CDR3 DNA follows: TGTGCCAGCAGCCAAGTTGGCCACGAGCAGTACTTC. This sequence encodes CASSQVGHEQYF.

The chain employs TRBV5-5 and TRBJ2-7; 7 bases match TRBD1. J gave up 3 bases and V 1 base, and 4 bases lay outside the gene matches. This CDR3 comprises 14 residues. Per the germline V gene, CDR1 is SGHKS and CDR2 is YYEKEE (reference sequence). This CDR3 reads CASSLNWDSYEQYF. Written as DNA, the CDR3 is TGTGCCAGCAGCTTGAATTGGGACAGCTACGAGCAGTACTTC.

The rearrangement joins TRBV5-4 to TRBJ2-2; a weak D match, TRBD2 (5 bases). Between the trimmed V and J ends, which lost 0 bases and 5 bases, there was a span of 11 bases. CDR3 length equals 15 residues. In germline, CDR1 is SGHNT, CDR2 YYREEE (reference sequence). The CDR3 sequence is CASSLGFGETGELFF. As DNA, the CDR3 is TGTGCCAGCAGCTTGGGGTTCGGGGAAACCGGGGAGCTGTTTTTT.

The rearrangement uses TRBV9 and TRBJ2-7; D may be TRBD2 (6 bases). Trimming left V 7 bases short and J 1 base short, with 12 bases between. The CDR3 spans 13 residues. CDR1 SGDLS and CDR2 YYNGEE come from the germline V gene. The CDR3 reads CASGGTQSYEQYF. In DNA, the CDR3 is TGTGCCAGCGGCGGGACTCAATCCTACGAGCAGTACTTC.

The V gene is TRBV6-1, the J gene TRBJ1-2; 9 bases fit TRBD1. Germline CDR1 reads MNHNS; CDR2 reads SASEGT. The CDR3 spans 15 residues. J lost 4 bases, V lost 1 base, and 4 bases had no gene match. The CDR3 DNA follows: TGTGCCAGCAGTGAAGGTGGACAGGGGATCTATGGCTACACCTTC. Translated, it gives CASSEGGQGIYGYTF.